Presented here are 4 T cell receptor beta chains from one specimen sequenced in a study of T cells in Graves' hyperthyroidism and ophthalmopathy. Amplification of TCR beta CDR3 regions was performed using RNA transcripts as template. The primer set for the first-round RT-PCR of the TCR CDR3 was HTBI. A single record per CDR3 protein comes from TCRdb applying MiXCR to the multiplex PCR reads. The table has a few hundred thousand distinct CDR3 sequences, approximately 15% seen once. Material for sequencing was blood. The source is a woman aged 30 to 39 with Graves' hyperthyroidism that later progressed to Graves' ophthalmopathy.

This clonotype was seen at least ten times. The V and J genes are TRBV12-3 or TRBV12-4 and TRBJ1-5, with D possibly TRBD1 on 6 matching bases. Trimming pared 0 bases from V and 3 bases from J, leaving 12 bases between. The CDR3 consists of 16 residues. CDR3 amino acids: CASSLAVGAINQPQHF. CDR3 nucleotide sequence: TGTGCCAGCAGTTTAGCGGTGGGGGCAATCAATCAGCCCCAGCATTTT.

This clonotype was picked up many times. The rearrangement uses TRBV5-5 and TRBJ2-5; weak D call: TRBD1 (5 bases). In germline, CDR1 is SGHKS, CDR2 YYEKEE (reference sequence). V dropped 3 bases and J dropped 3 bases, with 24 bases sitting between them. The CDR3 is 18 amino acids. CDR3 sequence reads: CASSWALAGSVIEETQYF. In nucleotides, the CDR3 is TGTGCCAGCAGCTGGGCCCTCGCAGGGTCTGTTATAGAAGAGACCCAGTACTTC.

This clonotype was counted at least ten times. This sequence joins TRBV3-1 and TRBJ2-7; TRBD2 might be the D (5 bases). Deletions cut 4 bases from V and 6 bases from J, with 10 bases between. There are 12 residues in the CDR3. CDR1 and CDR2 (germline): LGHDT, YNNKEL (reference sequence). This CDR3 is CASSLAGAEQYF. In DNA, the CDR3 is TGTGCCAGCAGCCTGGCGGGCGCCGAGCAGTACTTC.

A note on this clonotype: A much bigger clone sits one base away, suggesting this may be a read error. V gene TRBV19 combines with J gene TRBJ1-4, with 8 bases lining up with TRBD1. Germline lookup yields CDR1 LNHDA and CDR2 SQIVND (reference sequence). The CDR3 has 14 residues. As DNA, the CDR3 is TGTGCCAGTAGACCTGACAGGGGTAATGCAAAACTGTTTTTT. Its translation: CASRPDRGNAKLFF.